This TCR beta chain was observed in a study of blood T cell repertoires in COVID-19. At the level of the study: Sources were T cells, B-cell-depleted T cells, or PBMCs; the material itself was cDNA or gDNA.

The CDR3 extends over 15 amino acids. The V end lost 4 bases, the J end lost 8 bases, and 17 bases lay between the germline ends. Germline V gives CDR1 SGHTA, CDR2 FQGNSA. Sequencing used immunoSEQ multiplex PCR; TCRdb keeps in-frame clones, though not all of them. There are 55,000 to 70,000 clones in the sample; more than 85% occur only once, and more than 1% lies in the top ten. Sequencing input: peripheral blood. The TCR sequence derives from a man between 70 and 80 years old with acute or convalescent COVID-19. The chain has TRBV7-2 and TRBJ1-4; possibly TRBD1 for D (6 bases). The CDR3 sequence: CASSSPGATREKLFF. The DNA of the CDR3 is TGTGCCAGCAGCTCCCCAGGGGCCACGAGGGAAAAACTGTTTTTT.